This T cell receptor (beta chain) emerged from a study of cytomegalovirus exposure and HLA in healthy donors. Study-level findings and limits: A later analysis reportedly found fewer N-insertions in an Asian-associated ancestry cluster than the approximately 700-donor mean.

On this clone: Antigen: not known.

In the PCR, 60 Vbeta and 13 Jbeta primers were used. TCRdb keeps only in-frame clones here, not all; method: immunoSEQ multiplex PCR. The profile shows 200,000 to 250,000 clones, 80% to 90% of them singletons. From germline, CDR1 is SGDLS and CDR2 YYNGEE. The CDR3 contains 16 residues. V lost 4 bases to trimming and J lost 1 base; unmatched junction nucleotides: 6. Sequencing was carried out using PBMCs. The receptor was isolated from a woman aged 18 to 35 in good health and CMV-seronegative. V usage is TRBV9 and J usage is TRBJ2-3; 10 positions agree with TRBD1. CDR3: CASSPWGTGGTDTQYF. The CDR3 DNA is TGTGCCAGCAGCCCCTGGGGGACAGGGGGCACAGATACGCAGTATTTT.